The clone carrying this T cell receptor beta chain came up many times. MiXCR, run by TCRdb on the 5' RACE reads, gives a single entry per CDR3 protein. This table has tens of thousands of distinct CDR3 sequences, about 30% appearing once. Sequenced sample: tumor-infiltrating naive CD4+ T cells sorted from the breast tumor. Subset denoted: naive CD4+ T cells, CD4+CD45RA+CD25-. The clonotype originates from a female donor with breast cancer.

CDR3 protein: CASSSQDSNQPQHF. CDR3 nucleotides: TGTGCCAGCAGCTCACAGGATAGCAATCAGCCCCAGCATTTT. The rearrangement uses TRBV7-9 and TRBJ1-5; maybe TRBD1 (5 bases). Trimming removed 4 bases from V and 0 bases from J, with 7 bases in between. Germline CDR1 SEHNR, CDR2 FQNEAQ (reference sequence). The CDR3 sequence is 14 residues long.